What follows are 25 T cell receptor beta chains derived from one specimen sequenced in a study of blood T cell repertoires in COVID-19. Sequencing was performed with immunoSEQ multiplex PCR; in TCRdb, only in-frame clones are kept and a portion is missing. This sample has a few hundred thousand clones, with roughly 84% found just once. The sample consisted of PBMCs or T cells enriched from blood (not recorded which). All receptors come from a man between 45 and 60 years old who had recovered from COVID-19.

This sequence joins TRBV18 and TRBJ2-7; TRBD2 might be the D (6 bases). CDR1 is KGHSH, CDR2 LQKENI, per germline. This CDR3 spans 13 amino acids. V shed 4 bases and J shed 3 bases, with 10 bases lying between them. The CDR3 region has the DNA TGTGCCAGCTCACGAGGGGAGGTCTACGAGCAGTACTTC. This encodes CASSRGEVYEQYF.

J is TRBJ2-4 and V is TRBV30; the match to TRBD2 covers 10 bases. The V gene's germline CDR1 is GTSNPN and CDR2 SVGIG (reference sequence). Germline trimming cut 2 bases from V and 1 base from J; bases unmatched to any gene: 11. The CDR3 is 18 residues long. The CDR3 DNA reads as TGTGCCTGGAGTAGACCTAGCGGGGGCTTCCCTGCCAAAAACATTCAGTACTTC. It specifies CAWSRPSGGFPAKNIQYF.

Written as DNA, the CDR3 is TGTGCCACCAGTGACCCGGGACAAGGCTCCTACAATGAGCAGTTCTTC. Translated, it gives CATSDPGQGSYNEQFF. The chain joins TRBV24-1 to TRBJ2-1; tentative D call: TRBD1 (6 bases). This CDR3 spans 16 amino acids. The germline V and J ends were trimmed by 4 bases and 0 bases, with 12 bases remaining between them. Germline-derived CDR1 and CDR2 are KGHDR and SFDVKD.

The chain joins TRBV9 to TRBJ2-7; D may be TRBD2 (6 bases). The CDR3 loop spans 15 amino acids. Trimming pared 0 bases from V and 4 bases from J, leaving 14 bases between. Per the germline V gene, CDR1 is SGDLS and CDR2 is YYNGEE. CDR3 sequence (DNA): TGTGCCAGCAGCGTAGACCCCGGGGGTCCTTACGAGCAGTACTTC. Its translation is CASSVDPGGPYEQYF.

The chain joins TRBV5-4 to TRBJ2-7, with 10 bases that match TRBD2. The germline V gene has CDR1 SGHNT and CDR2 YYREEE (reference sequence). Trimming at V came to 0 bases and at J to 7 bases, leaving 7 bases not matched to a gene. This CDR3 region has 15 residues. CDR3 coding DNA: TGTGCCAGCAGCTTGGCCGGAGCGGGAGGGAGGGAGCAGTACTTC. Protein: CASSLAGAGGREQYF.

The rearrangement links TRBV9 to TRBJ2-1; TRBD1 might be the D (5 bases). The V end lost 3 bases, the J end lost 5 bases, and 21 bases lay between the germline ends. Germline V gives CDR1 SGDLS, CDR2 YYNGEE. The CDR3 sequence is 17 residues long. DNA of the CDR3: TGTGCCAGCAGCGCGCAACCTCGACCCCTACAGGACAATGAGCAGTTCTTC. Its protein is CASSAQPRPLQDNEQFF. Filled out from reference TRBV9 and TRBJ2-1, the complete variable domain reads DSGVTQTPKHLITATGQRVTLRCSPRSGDLSVYWYQQSLDQGLQFLIQYYNGEERAKGNILERFSAQQFPDLHSELNLSSLELGDSALYFCASSAQPRPLQDNEQFFGPGTRLTVL.

This sequence joins TRBV5-1 and TRBJ2-1, with 7 bases fitting TRBD1. Germline loops: CDR1 SGHRS, CDR2 YFSETQ. Trimming at V came to 0 bases and at J to 3 bases, leaving 6 bases not matched to a gene. CDR3 length equals 16 residues. In DNA form, the CDR3 reads TGCGCCAGCAGCTTGGTATCGACAGGGAACTACAATGAGCAGTTCTTC. This sequence encodes CASSLVSTGNYNEQFF.

This sequence joins TRBV6-2 or TRBV6-3 and TRBJ2-7; TRBD2 aligns across 11 bases. The germline V gene encodes CDR1 MNHEY and CDR2 SVGEGT. V gave up 5 bases and J gave up 2 bases; unmatched junction bases: 11. The CDR3 runs to 17 residues. The CDR3 spells CASSARTSGRPPYEQYF. The CDR3, as DNA: TGTGCCAGCAGTGCCAGGACTAGCGGGCGCCCCCCCTACGAGCAGTACTTC.

Regarding this clone: Other DNA variants within this sample encode the same CDR3. The J gene is TRBJ2-5, the V gene TRBV5-1; D may be TRBD2 (6 bases). This CDR3 has 14 residues. Germline V gene lookup returns CDR1 SGHRS and CDR2 YFSETQ. The V end was cut by 0 bases, the J end by 2 bases, with 8 bases between. The CDR3 is CASSLGGVQETQYF. The DNA for the CDR3 is TGCGCCAGCAGCTTGGGCGGGGTACAAGAGACCCAGTACTTC. Full variable domain (missing parts from reference TRBV5-1 and TRBJ2-5): KAGVTQTPRYLIKTRGQQVTLSCSPISGHRSVSWYQQTPGQGLQFLFEYFSETQRNKGNFPGRFSGRQFSNSRSEMNVSTLELGDSALYLCASSLGGVQETQYFGPGTRLLVL.

The chain carries TRBV3-1 (or the pseudogene TRBV3-2) and TRBJ1-1; D is undetermined. CDR1 and CDR2 (germline): LGHDT, YNNKEL (reference sequence). This CDR3 contains 13 residues. V lost 2 bases, J lost 0 bases, and 4 bases lay in between. CDR3 DNA: TGTGCCAGCAGCCAAACATTGAACACTGAAGCTTTCTTT. Translating it yields CASSQTLNTEAFF.

The rearrangement uses TRBV4-3 and TRBJ2-7; D is unresolved. This CDR3 spans 17 amino acids. Trimming pared 0 bases from V and 0 bases from J, leaving 15 bases between. Per the germline V gene, CDR1 is LGHNA and CDR2 is YSLEER. The CDR3 DNA is TGCGCCAGCAGCCAAGAAAAGGTAGGCGGTGTCTCCTACGAGCAGTACTTC. It translates to CASSQEKVGGVSYEQYF.

CDR3 protein: CASSLQGGTGANVLTF. Written as DNA, the CDR3 is TGCGCCAGCAGCTTGCAGGGGGGAACTGGGGCCAACGTCCTGACTTTC. This sequence joins TRBV5-1 and TRBJ2-6, with a weak D call TRBD1 (7 bases). The CDR3 contains 16 residues. V gave up 1 base and J gave up 2 bases, with 10 bases separating them. The germline gives CDR1 SGHRS, CDR2 YFSETQ.

This clone was observed a handful of times. The chain's CDR3 is CASSYGSGANTGELFF. The CDR3 DNA follows: TGTGCCAGCAGTTACGGAAGCGGGGCGAACACCGGGGAGCTGTTTTTT. The genes are TRBV6-5 and TRBJ2-2; 7 nucleotides line up with TRBD2. Germline V gene data show CDR1 as MNHEY and CDR2 as SVGAGI. Germline trimming cut 2 bases from V and 0 bases from J; bases unmatched to any gene: 3. There are 16 residues in the CDR3.

To note about this clone: The same CDR3 is also encoded by other DNA sequences in this sample. The V and J genes are TRBV3-1 (or the pseudogene TRBV3-2) and TRBJ1-1; TRBD1 aligns across 7 bases. Trimming at V came to 4 bases and at J to 0 bases, leaving 2 bases not matched to a gene. This CDR3 contains 14 residues. Germline values: CDR1 LGHDT, CDR2 YNNKEL (reference sequence). CDR3 sequence: CASSLGGMNTEAFF. The CDR3 region has the DNA TGTGCCAGCAGCCTAGGGGGCATGAACACTGAAGCTTTCTTT.

This clone has a count of ten or more. V usage is TRBV4-3 and J usage is TRBJ1-6; 11 nucleotides agree with TRBD1. Germline trimming cut 0 bases from V and 7 bases from J; bases unmatched to any gene: 5. CDR1 is LGHNA and CDR2 is YSLEER in the germline V gene. The CDR3 is made up of 17 amino acids. Here the CDR3 reads CASSQDIWDRGNSPLHF. The CDR3 nucleotides are TGCGCCAGCAGCCAAGACATATGGGACAGGGGGAATTCACCCCTCCACTTT.

V and J are TRBV19 and TRBJ1-2; TRBD1 is a possible D gene (5 bases). Trimming shortened V by 5 bases and J by 6 bases, and 7 bases separated the two germline ends. The CDR3 covers 11 residues. Germline V lookup: CDR1 LNHDA, CDR2 SQIVND (reference sequence). CDR3 amino acids: CASSLRDGYTF. CDR3 nucleotides: TGTGCCAGTAGTCTCAGGGATGGCTACACCTTC.

The chain couples TRBV12-3 or TRBV12-4 to TRBJ1-5; D is ambiguous. The CDR3 has 13 residues. Between the trimmed V and J ends, which lost 3 bases and 1 base, there was a span of 4 bases. The CDR3 nucleotides are TGTGCCAGCAGTTTCTCGAGCAATCAGCCCCAGCATTTT. It codes for CASSFSSNQPQHF.

This clone appeared a single time. The chain recombines TRBV6-2 or TRBV6-3 with TRBJ1-1; 7 positions agree with TRBD1. J gave up 11 bases and V 6 bases, and 15 bases lay outside the gene matches. In germline, CDR1 is MNHEY, CDR2 SVGEGT. The CDR3 has 14 residues. CDR3 protein: CASSSVLRQGVAFF. The CDR3 nucleotides are TGTGCCAGCAGCTCTGTGCTTAGACAGGGTGTGGCTTTCTTT.

The rearrangement joins TRBV5-6 to TRBJ2-5; maybe TRBD1 (5 bases). The germline CDR1 and CDR2 sequences are SGHDT and YYEEEE. Trimming removed 4 bases at V and 3 bases at J, with 16 bases between. The CDR3 is made up of 15 amino acids. DNA of the CDR3: TGTGCCAGCAGCCCCCTAGAGTTCAGGGAAGAGACCCAGTACTTC. It specifies CASSPLEFREETQYF.

The chain joins TRBV6-2 or TRBV6-3 to TRBJ2-7; 9 nucleotides match TRBD1. This CDR3 contains 16 residues. V was pared by 5 bases and J by 3 bases, with 11 bases of the junction left unmatched. From germline, CDR1 is MNHEY and CDR2 SVGEGT. The CDR3 protein is CASSQIMGQGLYEQYF. The CDR3 DNA reads as TGTGCCAGCAGTCAGATAATGGGACAGGGTCTCTACGAGCAGTACTTC.

The count of this clone is one. The chain recombines TRBV5-6 with TRBJ1-4; 7 nucleotides align to TRBD1. J lost 0 bases, V lost 4 bases, and 3 bases had no gene match. This CDR3 is built from 15 residues. Germline CDR1 and CDR2: SGHDT and YYEEEE. CDR3 DNA sequence: TGTGCCAGCAGCCCCCAGGGGGCAACTAATGAAAAACTGTTTTTT. The encoded protein is CASSPQGATNEKLFF. Looking up the rest from reference TRBV5-6 and TRBJ1-4 gives the full variable domain: DAGVTQSPTHLIKTRGQQVTLRCSPKSGHDTVSWYQQALGQGPQFIFQYYEEEERQRGNFPDRFSGHQFPNYSSELNVNALLLGDSALYLCASSPQGATNEKLFFGSGTQLSVL.

This chain links TRBV7-2 with TRBJ1-3, with a weak D call TRBD1 (6 bases). The CDR3 is made up of 18 amino acids. Germline V lookup: CDR1 SGHTA, CDR2 FQGNSA. V shed 2 bases and J shed 0 bases, with 17 bases lying between them. CDR3 loop: CASSLYRGQGSSGNTIYF. The CDR3 DNA reads TGTGCCAGCAGCTTATATCGCGGTCAGGGGAGCTCTGGAAACACCATATATTTT. The full variable domain, rest sourced from reference TRBV7-2 and TRBJ1-3, is GAGVSQSPSNKVTEKGKDVELRCDPISGHTALYWYRQSLGQGLEFLIYFQGNSAPDKSGLPSDRFSAERTGGSVSTLTIQRTQQEDSAVYLCASSLYRGQGSSGNTIYFGEGSWLTVV.

This sequence joins TRBV7-8 and TRBJ1-3; perhaps TRBD1 as D (5 bases). Germline values: CDR1 SGHVS, CDR2 FQNEAQ. V was clipped by 5 bases and J by 0 bases, with 14 bases between them. The CDR3 loop spans 16 amino acids. The CDR3 is CASSRDGGTSGNTIYF. The CDR3 DNA sequence: TGTGCCAGCAGCCGAGATGGGGGGACCTCTGGAAACACCATATATTTT.

This chain links TRBV29-1 with TRBJ1-1, with 8 bases matching TRBD1. Unmatched junction bases numbered 11, after V lost 5 bases and J lost 0 bases. This CDR3 spans 16 amino acids. The germline gives CDR1 SQVTM, CDR2 ANQGSEA. The CDR3 reads CSVSGPRQGMNTEAFF. The CDR3 DNA is TGCAGCGTTAGTGGACCGAGACAGGGGATGAACACTGAAGCTTTCTTT. The variable domain in full, completed from reference TRBV29-1 and TRBJ1-1, reads SAVISQKPSRDICQRGTSLTIQCQVDSQVTMMFWYRQQPGQSLTLIATANQGSEATYESGFVIDKFPISRPNLTFSTLTVSNMSPEDSSIYLCSVSGPRQGMNTEAFFGQGTRLTVV.

This chain connects TRBV9 to TRBJ1-2; D gene uncertain. V was clipped by 0 bases and J by 3 bases, with 9 bases between them. This CDR3 spans 14 amino acids. The germline CDR1 and CDR2 sequences are SGDLS and YYNGEE. CDR3 sequence (DNA): TGTGCCAGCAGCGTAGCCTCTTCGGACTATGGCTACACCTTC. Translation: CASSVASSDYGYTF. Based on the CDR3 plus reference TRBV9 and TRBJ1-2, the full variable domain is DSGVTQTPKHLITATGQRVTLRCSPRSGDLSVYWYQQSLDQGLQFLIQYYNGEERAKGNILERFSAQQFPDLHSELNLSSLELGDSALYFCASSVASSDYGYTFGSGTRLTVV.